This T cell receptor beta chain came from a study of blood T cells in healthy people across ages. General study findings and limits: Underestimates were what the diversity estimates from one million T cells were considered to be.

With respect to this clonotype: Antigen: not known.

The use of a sample-barcoded 5' primer and a J-beta primer mix characterized a second PCR of roughly 6 to 11 cycles. Each CDR3 protein is one row after TCRdb ran MiXCR on the 5' RACE reads. Seen here are about 900,000 distinct CDR3 sequences, roughly 43% observed once, and the top ten hold around 15%. The V gene's germline CDR1 is MGHRA and CDR2 YSYEKL. Deletions cut 0 bases from V and 10 bases from J, with 16 bases between. The CDR3 runs to 16 residues. The TCR sequence derives from a man aged 25 to 40 in good health. V is TRBV4-1 and J is TRBJ1-6; D gene unclear. Material for sequencing was blood. The CDR3 DNA is TGCGCCAGCAGCCAAGATCCGTCTAACGACGGATCACCCCTCCACTTT. Translating gives CASSQDPSNDGSPLHF.